These T cell receptor beta chains were read from a single sample in a study of human T cells and chemical hapten exposure. Via MiXCR, TCRdb re-called the RACE reads, giving one row per CDR3 protein. This sample has 35,000 to 45,000 distinct CDR3 sequences; around 10% occur once, and the top ten carry about 15%. This sample comprised whole blood, obtained in connection with sensitization to the hapten diphenylcyclopropenone (DPC). These receptors all stem from a middle-aged woman with alopecia areata. Some clones in this sample may be carry-over from other donors' samples. Both conserved end residues are part of each CDR3. The D gene is left open where the match is weak. Only some rows state a clone size, as once, few, many or a class for expanded clones.

12,.,TRBV20-1,TRBJ1-5,many,CSASNVNQPQHF,TGCAGTGCTAGTAACGTCAATCAGCCCCAGCATTTT
14,.,TRBV30,TRBJ1-2,many,CAWSRIGGNYGYTF,TGTGCCTGGAGCCGAATCGGGGGAAACTATGGCTACACCTTC
15,TRBD1,TRBV28,TRBJ1-5,few,CASSNIGTGHQPQHF,TGTGCCAGCAGCAACATCGGGACAGGGCATCAGCCCCAGCATTTT
17,TRBD2,TRBV18,TRBJ2-1,many,CASSPRSGGATYNEQFF,TGTGCCAGCTCACCGAGAAGCGGGGGGGCTACCTACAATGAGCAGTTCTTC
15,.,TRBV30,TRBJ2-6,.,CAWSERVSGANVLTF,TGTGCCTGGAGTGAGAGGGTTTCTGGGGCCAACGTCCTGACTTTC
15,.,TRBV7-9,TRBJ2-3,.,CASSLWGASTDTQYF,TGTGCCAGCAGCTTATGGGGGGCTAGCACAGATACGCAGTATTTT
13,.,TRBV6-2/TRBV6-3,TRBJ2-4,.,CASSGGRVNIQYF,TGTGCCAGCAGTGGGGGAAGGGTAAACATTCAGTACTTC
15,.,TRBV6-5,TRBJ2-1,many,CASSYSGGPKNEQFF,TGTGCCAGCAGTTACTCGGGGGGGCCGAAGAATGAGCAGTTCTTC
16,TRBD2,TRBV2,TRBJ2-3,many,CASSRSLAGNTDTQYF,TGTGCCAGCAGTCGGTCACTAGCGGGGAACACAGATACGCAGTATTTT
16,.,TRBV4-3,TRBJ2-6,many,CASSQDVSSGANVLTF,TGCGCCAGCAGCCAAGACGTCAGCTCTGGGGCCAACGTCCTGACTTTC
12,.,TRBV6-5,TRBJ2-1,many,CASSYSNNEQFF,TGTGCCAGCAGTTACTCCAACAATGAGCAGTTCTTC
11,.,TRBV29-1,TRBJ2-3,many,CSVSRGDTQYF,TGCAGCGTTTCACGCGGAGATACGCAGTATTTT
16,TRBD2,TRBV20-1,TRBJ2-1,many,CSAQVTTSGVLDEQFF,TGCAGTGCTCAAGTTACGACTAGCGGGGTTCTTGATGAGCAGTTCTTC
16,.,TRBV7-6,TRBJ2-1,many,CASSLGGGGPYNEQFF,TGTGCCAGCAGCTTAGGGGGAGGCGGCCCATACAATGAGCAGTTCTTC
16,.,TRBV19,TRBJ1-1,many,CASIPGGFSVGTEAFF,TGTGCCAGTATACCAGGTGGTTTTTCGGTGGGAACTGAAGCTTTCTTT
13,.,TRBV4-2,TRBJ1-6,few,CASSQQGDSPLHF,TGTGCCAGCAGCCAACAAGGAGATTCACCCCTCCACTTT
19,TRBD2,TRBV5-1,TRBJ2-4,.,CASSWGLAGFTEAKNIQYF,TGCGCCAGCAGCTGGGGACTAGCGGGGTTCACCGAAGCCAAAAACATTCAGTACTTC
15,.,TRBV6-1,TRBJ1-1,many,CASMGPGASNTEAFF,TGTGCCAGCATGGGCCCAGGGGCCTCGAACACTGAAGCTTTCTTT
14,.,TRBV5-5,TRBJ1-1,many,CASSFTSLNTEAFF,TGTGCCAGCAGCTTTACCAGCTTGAACACTGAAGCTTTCTTT
15,.,TRBV15,TRBJ2-5,many,CATSRPSIRGETQYF,TGTGCCACCAGCAGGCCGTCTATTCGAGGAGAGACCCAGTACTTC
16,TRBD1,TRBV6-2/TRBV6-3,TRBJ2-1,.,CASSSRQGKAYNEQFF,TGTGCCAGCAGTTCCAGACAGGGTAAAGCCTACAATGAGCAGTTCTTC
14,.,TRBV6-5,TRBJ2-3,many,CASSNGGLVDTQYF,TGTGCCAGCAGTAACGGGGGGCTGGTGGATACGCAGTATTTT